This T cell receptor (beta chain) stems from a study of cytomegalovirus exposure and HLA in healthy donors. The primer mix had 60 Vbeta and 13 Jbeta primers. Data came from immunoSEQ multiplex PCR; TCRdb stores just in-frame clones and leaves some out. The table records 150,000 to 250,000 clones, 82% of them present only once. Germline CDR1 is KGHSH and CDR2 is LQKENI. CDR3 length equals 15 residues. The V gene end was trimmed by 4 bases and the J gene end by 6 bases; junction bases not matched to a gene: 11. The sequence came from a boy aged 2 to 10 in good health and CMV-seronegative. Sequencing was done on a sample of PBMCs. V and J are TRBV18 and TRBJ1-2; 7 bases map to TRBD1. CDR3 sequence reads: CASSLLRGIKDGYTF. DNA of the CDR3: TGTGCCAGCTCACTACTCAGGGGGATTAAGGATGGCTACACCTTC.